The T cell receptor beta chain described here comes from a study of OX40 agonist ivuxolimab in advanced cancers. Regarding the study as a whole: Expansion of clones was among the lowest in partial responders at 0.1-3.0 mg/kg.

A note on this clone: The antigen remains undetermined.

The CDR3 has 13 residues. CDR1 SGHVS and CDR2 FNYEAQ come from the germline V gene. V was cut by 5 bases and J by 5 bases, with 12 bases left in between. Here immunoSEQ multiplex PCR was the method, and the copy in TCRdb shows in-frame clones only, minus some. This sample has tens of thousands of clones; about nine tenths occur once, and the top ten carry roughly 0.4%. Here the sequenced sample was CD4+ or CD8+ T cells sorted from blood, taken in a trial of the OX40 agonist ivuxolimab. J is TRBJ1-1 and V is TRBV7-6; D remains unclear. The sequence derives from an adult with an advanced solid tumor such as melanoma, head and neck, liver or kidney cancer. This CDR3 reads CASSPQLGTEAFF. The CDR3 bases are TGTGCCAGCAGCCCCCAGTTGGGAACTGAAGCTTTCTTT.